The entry that follows covers one T cell receptor beta chain sequence. Its target is not known. The data were obtained in a study of T cell responses to AZD1222 COVID-19 vaccine. Repertoires were generated with immunoSEQ multiplex PCR, while TCRdb's copy carries only in-frame clones and drops some. The table has about 140,000 clones, just under 95% seen once. Notes on the study in general: Females outnumbered males among donors, who were mostly white British; clonal diversity was possibly underestimated.

The J segment lost 5 bases and the V segment lost 5 bases, leaving 9 bases of the junction unmatched. This CDR3 spans 15 amino acids. From germline, CDR1 is SGHAT and CDR2 FQNNGV. The sample consisted of peripheral blood, taken on day 0 of AZD1222 vaccination. V gene TRBV11-2 combines with J gene TRBJ2-7, with 10 bases matching TRBD1. The sequence came from an adult in good health. CDR3: CASSPGQGVIHEQYF. In nucleotides, the CDR3 is TGTGCCAGCAGCCCCGGACAGGGGGTTATCCACGAGCAGTACTTC.